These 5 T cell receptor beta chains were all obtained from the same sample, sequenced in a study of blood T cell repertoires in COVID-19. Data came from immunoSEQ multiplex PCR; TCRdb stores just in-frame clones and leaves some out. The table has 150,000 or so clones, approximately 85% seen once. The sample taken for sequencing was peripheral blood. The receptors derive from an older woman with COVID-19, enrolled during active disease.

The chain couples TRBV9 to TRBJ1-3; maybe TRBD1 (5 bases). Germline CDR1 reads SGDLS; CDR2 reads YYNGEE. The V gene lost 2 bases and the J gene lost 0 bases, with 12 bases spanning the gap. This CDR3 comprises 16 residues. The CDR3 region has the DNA TGTGCCAGCAGCGTGGGGGGGGTCCTCTCTGGAAACACCATATATTTT. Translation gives CASSVGGVLSGNTIYF.

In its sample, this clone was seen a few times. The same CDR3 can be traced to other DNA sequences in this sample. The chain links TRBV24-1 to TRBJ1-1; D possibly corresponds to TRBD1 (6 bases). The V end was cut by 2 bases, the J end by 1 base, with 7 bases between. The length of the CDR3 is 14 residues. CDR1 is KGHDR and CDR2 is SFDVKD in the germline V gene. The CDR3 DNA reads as TGTGCCACCAGTGATTCAGGGGAGAACACTGAAGCTTTCTTT. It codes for CATSDSGENTEAFF.

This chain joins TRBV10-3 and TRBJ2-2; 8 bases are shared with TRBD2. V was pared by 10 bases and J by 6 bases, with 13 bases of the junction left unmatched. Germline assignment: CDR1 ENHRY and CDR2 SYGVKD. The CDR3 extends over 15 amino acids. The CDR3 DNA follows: TGTGCCACCAAGGCAGGCGGGGGGCAGGCCGGGGAGCTGTTTTTT. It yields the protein CATKAGGGQAGELFF.

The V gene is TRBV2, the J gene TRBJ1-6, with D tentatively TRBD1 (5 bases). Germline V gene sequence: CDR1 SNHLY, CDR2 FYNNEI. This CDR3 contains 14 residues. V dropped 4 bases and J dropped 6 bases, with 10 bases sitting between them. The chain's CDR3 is CASSVRQGNSPLHF. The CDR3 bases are TGTGCCAGCAGTGTAAGGCAGGGTAATTCACCCCTCCACTTT.

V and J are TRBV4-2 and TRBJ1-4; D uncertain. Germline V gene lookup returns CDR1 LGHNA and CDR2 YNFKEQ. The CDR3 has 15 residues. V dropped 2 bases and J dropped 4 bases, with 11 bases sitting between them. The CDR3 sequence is CASSQPGDHNEKLFF. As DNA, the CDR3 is TGTGCCAGCAGCCAACCGGGAGACCATAATGAAAAACTGTTTTTT.